The source of this T cell receptor beta chain is a study of blood T cell repertoires in COVID-19. Study details: Researchers got acute and convalescent COVID-19 samples from the United States, Italy and Spain. T cells, B-cell-depleted T cells, or PBMCs supplied cDNA or gDNA.

CDR3 length equals 14 residues. Germline assignment: CDR1 LNHDA and CDR2 SQIVND (reference sequence). J lost 4 bases, V lost 6 bases, and 7 bases had no gene match. Original processing methods: Amplification with reference gene primers provided the estimates of nucleated cell counts. Sequencing used immunoSEQ multiplex PCR; TCRdb keeps in-frame clones, though not all of them. Clone size and V and J calls were adopted from that table, with D and trimming inferred from the DNA. The sample has roughly 100,000 clones; roughly 80% are singletons. Input material: peripheral blood. The chain couples TRBV19 to TRBJ1-1; 8 bases map to TRBD1. This receptor was identified in a human donor in a cohort sampled during active COVID-19. In nucleotides, the CDR3 is TGTGCCAGTAGGGACAGGGAAAGGTTCACTGAAGCTTTCTTT. Protein: CASRDRERFTEAFF.